This TCR beta chain was found in a study of T cell changes during pregnancy in multiple sclerosis. TCRdb's table, derived via immunoSEQ multiplex PCR, lists solely in-frame clones and lacks some. The table lists 75,000 to 80,000 clones, approximately 94% of them singletons, with 2% to 3% in the top ten. The input for sequencing was peripheral blood, taken after pregnancy. This receptor was taken from a female donor in good health, enrolled as a control in a pregnancy study.

The CDR3 nucleotides read TGTGCCAGCAGCTCGCCGGACAGGGGGGCCACTGAAGCTTTCTTT. It translates to CASSSPDRGATEAFF. J is TRBJ1-1 and V is TRBV5-4; TRBD1 aligns across 10 bases. The CDR3 covers 15 residues. J lost 4 bases, V lost 3 bases, and 6 bases had no gene match. Germline V gives CDR1 SGHNT, CDR2 YYREEE (reference sequence).